Below, one T cell receptor (beta chain) is given with its context. The sample belongs to a study of T cell changes during pregnancy in multiple sclerosis. The assay was immunoSEQ multiplex PCR, and TCRdb's table has in-frame clones only and misses some. The table has fewer than 40,000 clones, roughly nine tenths seen once. The CDR3 is 14 amino acids. The trim removed 2 bases at V and 5 bases at J, leaving 5 bases unmatched. Germline CDR1 reads MDHEN; CDR2 reads SYDVKM. The chain is built from TRBV28 and TRBJ1-1; 7 bases are a match to TRBD1. This sequence was found in a female donor in good health, enrolled as a control in a pregnancy study. The specimen was CD4+ T cells from peripheral blood mononuclear cells, collected in the second trimester of pregnancy. The DNA of the CDR3 is TGTGCCAGCAGTTTACAGGGGGTTGCGACTGAAGCTTTCTTT. It yields the protein CASSLQGVATEAFF.